A single T cell receptor beta chain is shown here with its context. This sample stems from a study of CD8 T cells in Susac syndrome. The CDR3 sequence is 12 residues long. Trimming stripped 0 bases from V and 4 bases from J, with 4 bases between. Germline values: CDR1 SGDLS, CDR2 YYNGEE. RNA totalling roughly 0.45 to 1 ug underwent reverse transcription with random hexamers. The amplification used immunoSEQ multiplex PCR on TCR beta CDR3; it spanned 54 Vbeta and 13 Jbeta. TCRdb reprocessed the immunoSEQ multiplex PCR reads via MiXCR and lists one record per CDR3 protein. The sample carries some 150,000 distinct CDR3 sequences, about 94% recorded once. Each multiple sclerosis control was a treatment-naive patient with relapsing-remitting disease that was either stable or active.

This sequence joins TRBV9 and TRBJ2-5; D unclear. The sample consisted of CD8+ T cells from PBMCs. The clonotype originates from a human donor with multiple sclerosis. The CDR3 protein is CASSVVPETQYF. CDR3 coding DNA: TGTGCCAGCAGCGTAGTACCAGAGACCCAGTACTTC.